A selection of T cell receptor beta chains follows, all from one sample in a study of blood T cell repertoires in COVID-19. The data were produced by immunoSEQ multiplex PCR, yet TCRdb's version contains in-frame clones alone and is incomplete. The table includes over 200,000 clones, roughly 76% detected once. Sequencing was carried out using peripheral blood. The receptor set was obtained from a human donor in a cohort sampled during active COVID-19. The CDR3 runs from the conserved cysteine through the conserved F or W. The order of the fields is CDR3 DNA, CDR3 protein, V gene, J gene, D gene, clone size. A D gene is named only where the DNA matches it firmly. Size values are once, few and many counts, or a class for expanded clones, and some rows have none.

TGTGCCAGACAGGGAAATACTGAAGCTTTCTTT	CARQGNTEAFF	TRBV6-4	TRBJ1-1	.	.
TGTGCCAGCAGTGACGGGACAGGTTCCTACGAGCAGTACTTC	CASSDGTGSYEQYF	TRBV2	TRBJ2-7	TRBD1	.
TGTGCCAGCAGCGTCAACAGGGGGCAGAAGAACACCGGGGAGCTGTTTTTT	CASSVNRGQKNTGELFF	TRBV7-2	TRBJ2-2	TRBD1	.
TGTGCCAGCAGCCCGCGTAGAGCGGCTAGCACAGATACGCAGTATTTT	CASSPRRAASTDTQYF	TRBV7-2	TRBJ2-3	.	.
TGTGCCAGCAGTTTCCTTGGGACTAGCGGGTCCTACGAGCAGTACTTC	CASSFLGTSGSYEQYF	TRBV27	TRBJ2-7	TRBD2	.
TGTGCCAGCAGCCTTCTAACCGGGACAGGGTTCAACGAGCAGTACTTC	CASSLLTGTGFNEQYF	TRBV3-1/TRBV3-2	TRBJ2-7	TRBD1	.
TGTGCCAGCAGTTTAGACTCCCCCTACAATGAGCAGTTCTTC	CASSLDSPYNEQFF	TRBV27	TRBJ2-1	.	many
TGCGCCAGCAGCCAACCAACCCGGGACAGGGGCCACGAGCAGTACTTC	CASSQPTRDRGHEQYF	TRBV4-1	TRBJ2-7	TRBD1	.
TGCGCCAGCAGCCAAGCCGGACAGGGGACCTACGAGCAGTACTTC	CASSQAGQGTYEQYF	TRBV4-3	TRBJ2-7	TRBD1	few
TGTGCCAGCAGCCCACAGGGCCCGAGCTCCTATAATTCACCCCTCCACTTT	CASSPQGPSSYNSPLHF	TRBV7-2	TRBJ1-6	.	.
TGTGCCAGCAGTTACAGGGATGGGGTTGACAGTGGCTACACCTTC	CASSYRDGVDSGYTF	TRBV6-5	TRBJ1-2	.	.
TGTGCCGCAGCGGGACAGGGCGGCGATCAGCCCCAGCATTTT	CAAAGQGGDQPQHF	TRBV10-3	TRBJ1-5	TRBD1	.
TGTGCCAGCAGCTCCGTTCTTGGCGGGAGGGCCTCTGGGGCCAACGTCCTGACTTTC	CASSSVLGGRASGANVLTF	TRBV9	TRBJ2-6	TRBD2	.
TGTGCCAGCAGTTACTATGGCGGATCCTACGAGCAGTACTTC	CASSYYGGSYEQYF	TRBV6-2/TRBV6-3	TRBJ2-7	.	few
TGTGCCAGCAGTTTTCGGGGGACAGGATACAATGAGCAGTTCTTC	CASSFRGTGYNEQFF	TRBV28	TRBJ2-1	TRBD1	.
TGTGCCAGCAGAGCACAGGACAATCAGCCCCAGCATTTT	CASRAQDNQPQHF	TRBV2	TRBJ1-5	.	.
TGTGCCAGCAGCCCGGACAAACTGATTTACGAGCAGTACTTC	CASSPDKLIYEQYF	TRBV7-2	TRBJ2-7	.	.
TGTGCCAGCAGCGTTGGGGGGGGCTACGAGCAGTACTTC	CASSVGGGYEQYF	TRBV7-2	TRBJ2-7	TRBD2	.
TGCGCCAGCAGCCAAGATCGGGTAGCGGGGTACGAGCAGTACTTC	CASSQDRVAGYEQYF	TRBV4-3	TRBJ2-7	TRBD2	.
TGCGCCAGCGCCGGACTCTCAAAAATAAAGGATACGCAGTATTTT	CASAGLSKIKDTQYF	TRBV4-3	TRBJ2-3	.	.
TGCGCCAGCAGCCAAGGGGGTGGGGCGGGCAATCAGCCCCAGCATTTT	CASSQGGGAGNQPQHF	TRBV4-1	TRBJ1-5	.	.
TGCAGCGTGGGGGGGACAGGGGCGAAAAACTATGGCTACACCTTC	CSVGGTGAKNYGYTF	TRBV29-1	TRBJ1-2	TRBD1	once
TGTGCCAGCTCACCACCCCAGGGTAGGAGCAATCAGCCCCAGCATTTT	CASSPPQGRSNQPQHF	TRBV18	TRBJ1-5	.	.
TGCACCAGCAGCCAAGGCTTGGGCTTGGCTAGCGGGAGGAAGAGCTCCTACAATGAGCAGTTCTTC	CTSSQGLGLASGRKSSYNEQFF	TRBV1	TRBJ2-1	.	.
TGTGCCAGTAGTATAGATCCAGAGACAGGGTTATACAATGAGCAGTTCTTC	CASSIDPETGLYNEQFF	TRBV19	TRBJ2-1	TRBD1	once
TGTGCCAGCAGTTTATGGGGCGGGACCTCTCCCTACGAGCAGTACTTC	CASSLWGGTSPYEQYF	TRBV28	TRBJ2-7	.	.
TGTGCCAGCAGCCTAGGAGGGGGCGCCGTTGAAGCTTTCTTT	CASSLGGGAVEAFF	TRBV7-8	TRBJ1-1	TRBD1	.
TGCAGCATTAACAGGGGGTCGAACACTGAAGCTTTCTTT	CSINRGSNTEAFF	TRBV29-1	TRBJ1-1	TRBD1	.
TGTGCCAGCAAGGGACTAGCGGGACTCGAGCAGTACTTC	CASKGLAGLEQYF	TRBV25-1	TRBJ2-7	TRBD2	once
TGTGCCAGCAGCTTGGCCTTTCCCCTGAACACCGGGGAGCTGTTTTTT	CASSLAFPLNTGELFF	TRBV5-8	TRBJ2-2	.	.
TGTGCCATCAGCCCGCGGGGCGCACAAGAGACCCAGTACTTC	CAISPRGAQETQYF	TRBV10-3	TRBJ2-5	.	.
TGTGCCAGCAGCCCGAGTCCCCAGGGGGTGGTCTATGGCTACACCTTC	CASSPSPQGVVYGYTF	TRBV27	TRBJ1-2	TRBD1	.
TGTGCCTGGAGGCCTCCCGGAGGAAAGAGTGAGCAGTTCTTC	CAWRPPGGKSEQFF	TRBV30	TRBJ2-1	.	few
TGTGCCAGCATTTGGAGCTACAGCGGAAATTCACCCCTCCACTTT	CASIWSYSGNSPLHF	TRBV28	TRBJ1-6	.	.
TGTGCCAGCTCACCAGGCCCAAATCAGCCCCAGCATTTT	CASSPGPNQPQHF	TRBV18	TRBJ1-5	.	.
TGCGCCAGCAGCTCCACCAGGGACAGGGGGTACGGTAATTCACCCCTCCACTTT	CASSSTRDRGYGNSPLHF	TRBV5-1	TRBJ1-6	TRBD1	.
TGTGCCAGTAACGCGGGGGGCACAGGGTCCTACGAGCAGTACTTC	CASNAGGTGSYEQYF	TRBV19	TRBJ2-7	TRBD2	.
TGTGCCAGCAGTGAATCGGTCTACGAGCAGTACTTC	CASSESVYEQYF	TRBV6-1	TRBJ2-7	.	.
TGTGCCAGCAGCTCGTTCGGAGCGGGACCCCATGGCAATGAGCAGTTCTTC	CASSSFGAGPHGNEQFF	TRBV11-2	TRBJ2-1	TRBD2	.
TGTGCCACCAGCAGAGACTTACGATCAGGGGATACTGAAGCTTTCTTT	CATSRDLRSGDTEAFF	TRBV15	TRBJ1-1	.	once
TGTGCCAGCAGCTTGGCGGGAACCAAGGCCTACGAGCAGTACTTC	CASSLAGTKAYEQYF	TRBV7-2	TRBJ2-7	.	.
TGTGCCAGCAGTCGGGATTACGAGCAGTACTTC	CASSRDYEQYF	TRBV25-1	TRBJ2-7	.	once
TGTGCCAGCAGCTTAGAGGACAGGGCGACCTACGAGCAGTACTTC	CASSLEDRATYEQYF	TRBV7-3	TRBJ2-7	TRBD1	.
TGTGCCAGCAGGCCACAGGGGGCTGTTTCACCCCTCCACTTT	CASRPQGAVSPLHF	TRBV6-5	TRBJ1-6	TRBD1	.
TGTGCCAGCAGTCCAGGGACCTACGAGCAGTACTTC	CASSPGTYEQYF	TRBV25-1	TRBJ2-7	.	.
TGTGCCAGCAGCGTGGGGGGTTGGGGCACTGAAGCTTTCTTT	CASSVGGWGTEAFF	TRBV9	TRBJ1-1	.	few
TGCGCCAGCAGCCAACCGCCGGGACTAGCGGGAGTAAGCACAGATACGCAGTATTTT	CASSQPPGLAGVSTDTQYF	TRBV4-1	TRBJ2-3	TRBD2	.
TGTGCCAGCAGCGTTAGCGGGATTAGGGTAGATACGCAGTATTTT	CASSVSGIRVDTQYF	TRBV9	TRBJ2-3	TRBD2	.
TGTGCCAGCACCTGGACATCGATTAAGCCCCAGCATTTT	CASTWTSIKPQHF	TRBV28	TRBJ1-5	.	few
TGTGCCAGCAGCTACCGGACATATAACTCTGGAAACACCATATATTTT	CASSYRTYNSGNTIYF	TRBV21-1	TRBJ1-3	.	.
TGTGCCAGCAGTTACGATCCCGGGGGGAGTTACGAGCAGTACTTC	CASSYDPGGSYEQYF	TRBV6-2/TRBV6-3	TRBJ2-7	TRBD2	.
TGTGCCAGCAGCGTAAGCGGGATTGGCACAGATACGCAGTATTTT	CASSVSGIGTDTQYF	TRBV7-2	TRBJ2-3	TRBD2	.
TGTGCCAGCAGTTCACCAGGGGAGGGGTCCTATAATTCACCCCTCCACTTT	CASSSPGEGSYNSPLHF	TRBV28	TRBJ1-6	.	.